The source of this T cell receptor beta chain is a study of cytomegalovirus exposure and HLA in healthy donors. The overall study: Caucasian-associated ancestry cluster membership applied to around 76% of approximately 420 genotyped donors. Study outcomes and limitations: TCR sequences were mostly rare, though some public TCRs occurred in many donors. Several top significant clusters appeared, in a later analysis, to be linked to common viral pathogens.

Both 60 Vbeta primers and 13 Jbeta primers went into the PCR. Method: immunoSEQ multiplex PCR; TCRdb's copy keeps in-frame clones and lacks some. The data hold 98,000 or so clones, with roughly four fifths observed a single time. Points on this clone: Its antigen remains unknown.

The CDR3 is made up of 12 amino acids. V was pared by 2 bases and J by 10 bases, with 12 bases between. Germline CDR1 and CDR2: SGHRS and YFSETQ. The sequencing input was PBMCs. This receptor was taken from a female donor in good health and CMV-seronegative. The rearrangement uses TRBV5-1 and TRBJ1-1; unclear D gene. The CDR3 sequence: CASSFGSGPAFF. The CDR3 DNA reads as TGCGCCAGCAGCTTTGGAAGCGGGCCAGCTTTCTTT.